A selection of T cell receptor beta chains follows, all from one sample in a study of blood T cell repertoires in COVID-19. Sequencing was performed with immunoSEQ multiplex PCR; in TCRdb, only in-frame clones are kept and a portion is missing. The repertoire holds some 33,000 clones, with less than 95% as singletons. Sequenced material: peripheral blood. The receptors derive from a man between 65 and 80 years old with active or convalescent COVID-19. Each CDR3 is given without its conserved first and last residue.

v_gene	CDR3aa
TRBV14	ASSQGRQGWETQY
TRBV11-1	ASSHPRYEQY
TRBV5-4	ASSLAGGANEKLF
TRBV18	ASSPTRETEAF
TRBV4-3	ASSQALGFPYEQY
TRBV10-3	AISDGDRQLRAQH
TRBV7-3	ASSTGTGPAF
TRBV2	ASSGLRDSGIYGYT
TRBV6-4	ASSDQGADTGELF
TRBV6-4	ASRQGVNTGELF
TRBV7-8	ASSLDRLTEAF
TRBV2	ASSLTGERNTIY
TRBV28	ASSTPGRTTDTQY
TRBV12-5	ASGLPRTGLTGGYT
TRBV18	ASSPPGGDNQPQH
TRBV7-2	ASSLVGQGEAEAF
TRBV27	ASSDRGVDGYT
TRBV21-1	ASSKKTPGSGSGEQY
TRBV5-1	ASSPHGTGEAEAF
TRBV7-2	ASSLVGASQPQH
TRBV5-1	ASSLLASGAKNIQY
TRBV10-3	AISENRGDEQY
TRBV5-1	ASSPQGQGFGNTIY
TRBV23-1	ASSQSSPRAGLTYEQY
TRBV6-5	ASRRTGGPQH
TRBV28	ASSLSAGGTEAF
TRBV6-6	ASSYDTAANF
TRBV18	ASSRSGTGADTQY
TRBV19	ASSGELGVAF
TRBV30	AWSRTSGAETQY
TRBV7-9	ASSLERDRSYGYT
TRBV6-4	ASSRGQGATGELF
TRBV6-6	ASSFTGGSSYNEQF
TRBV6-5	ASSYGGGLYNEQF
TRBV7-8	ASSLASGFTEAF
TRBV5-1	ASSLGTSGRLTDTQY
TRBV2	ASSGTGNYGYT
TRBV7-2	ASSLGAGGSYGYT
TRBV19	ASTNQERGREKLF
TRBV7-3	ASSFSGPGDIQY
TRBV2	ASSSHGTRGYGYT
TRBV11-2	ASSPGLARAYEQY
TRBV2	ASSEGRYSGNTIY
TRBV6-5	ASSYSAGRGQY
TRBV19	ASHRRGPGTGELF
TRBV7-2	ASSPGLAGGYEQY
TRBV6-5	ASGHKNTEAF
TRBV7-2	ASSPDRQRMNTEAF